This T cell receptor beta chain derives from a study of neurological immune-mediated disorders. This clonotype was picked up many times. TCRdb reanalysed the 5' RACE reads using MiXCR and keeps one entry per CDR3 protein. The sample includes some 71,000 distinct CDR3 sequences, roughly 10% of them seen just once. Time point here: longitudinal time-point 1 (baseline). V dropped 7 bases and J dropped 2 bases, with 14 bases sitting between them. This CDR3 is built from 14 residues. Germline loops: CDR1 SEHNR, CDR2 FQNEAQ (reference sequence). This TCR was sampled from a man aged 25-40 years in good health. The gene calls are TRBV7-9 and TRBJ2-5, with TRBD2 as a possible D gene (5 bases). Input material: PBMCs. Here the CDR3 DNA reads TGTGCCAGCACTTTTTCCGGGATGCAAGAGACCCAGTACTTC. Protein sequence: CASTFSGMQETQYF.